The present TCR beta chain was sequenced within a study of T-cell reconstitution after alpha-beta-depleted transplantation in children. Study-wide points: Reportedly, alpha-beta T cells present about two months post-transplant originated from several hundred expanded clones of graft origin. The origin of high day-60 TCRbeta diversity in some patients lay in surviving recipient T cells and thymic progenitors. Newly generated T cells supplied most T-cell counts and diversity one year post-transplant.

V lost 3 bases and J 5 bases, leaving 16 bases between the germline ends. The CDR3 contains 15 residues. Germline loops: CDR1 SGHTA, CDR2 FQGNSA. This clonotype was observed a few times. As yet, its antigen is unknown. It was with unique molecular identifiers that the TCRbeta library was prepared. TCRdb ran MiXCR on the PCR reads and lists one entry per CDR3 protein. This sample has 200,000 to 300,000 distinct CDR3 sequences, with 20% to 30% found just once. The rearrangement joins TRBV7-2 to TRBJ2-5; the D gene could be TRBD1 or TRBD2 (6 bases each). Source: PBMCs, mostly from graft donor cells, taken 360 days after TCRalphabeta/CD19-depleted stem cell transplant. The receptor comes from a female patient aged 2-15 years who had a stem cell transplant for congenital amegakaryocytic thrombocytopenia, so the T cells may come from the graft donor. CDR3 sequence: CASSFGWIGGETQYF. The CDR3 bases are TGTGCCAGCAGCTTTGGGTGGATAGGGGGGGAGACCCAGTACTTC.